These 31 T cell receptor beta chains share one sample of origin, sequenced in a study of blood T cell repertoires in COVID-19. The protocol was immunoSEQ multiplex PCR, while the TCRdb copy is restricted to in-frame clones and leaves out a portion. The profile shows fewer than 300,000 clones, approximately 90% of them singletons. The sample taken for sequencing was PBMCs or T cells enriched from blood (not recorded which). Receptor source: a woman in her thirties or forties with acute COVID-19.

The chain carries TRBV2 and TRBJ2-1; 10 bases match TRBD2. There are 15 residues in the CDR3. V trimming: 7 bases; J trimming: 1 base; junction bases outside the gene matches: 4. The germline CDR1 and CDR2 sequences are SNHLY and FYNNEI. The CDR3 is CASKLAGTSYNEQFF. CDR3 DNA: TGTGCCAGCAAACTAGCGGGGACGTCCTACAATGAGCAGTTCTTC.

The chain carries TRBV7-2 and TRBJ2-3; D uncertain. CDR3 length equals 16 residues. Germline V gene sequence: CDR1 SGHTA, CDR2 FQGNSA. Trimming cost V 1 base and J 4 bases, with 15 bases left between them. CDR3 nucleotide sequence: TGTGCCAGCAGCTTAGGGTGGGCATCGTATTCAGATACGCAGTATTTT. Translated: CASSLGWASYSDTQYF.

On this clone: This sample includes further DNA sequences coding for the same CDR3. The chain carries TRBV28 and TRBJ1-1; D gene ambiguous. This CDR3 region has 12 residues. Germline CDR1 reads MDHEN; CDR2 reads SYDVKM. With 3 bases removed from V and 0 bases from J, the gap between germline ends came to 2 bases. In DNA form, the CDR3 reads TGTGCCAGCAGTTTTATGAACACTGAAGCTTTCTTT. Protein: CASSFMNTEAFF.

The chain has TRBV27 and TRBJ1-1; tentatively, D is TRBD1 (6 bases). Germline V CDR1 and CDR2: MNHEY, SMNVEV (reference sequence). The CDR3 consists of 16 residues. Trimming pared 4 bases from V and 0 bases from J, leaving 15 bases between. The CDR3 DNA follows: TGTGCCAGCAGTTACGGCACGGGACATCTGAACACTGAAGCTTTCTTT. It specifies CASSYGTGHLNTEAFF.

The chain couples TRBV20-1 to TRBJ2-1; a weak D match, TRBD2 (5 bases). The CDR3 contains 14 residues. Trimming shortened V by 3 bases and J by 8 bases, and 17 bases separated the two germline ends. In germline, CDR1 is DFQATT, CDR2 SNEGSKA (reference sequence). CDR3 nucleotide sequence: TGCAGTGCTAGTCAACGGGAAGAACTCGATGAGCAGTTCTTC. Amino acid sequence: CSASQREELDEQFF.

The rearrangement uses TRBV6-5 and TRBJ1-1, with 8 bases aligning to TRBD1. Germline V gene lookup returns CDR1 MNHEY and CDR2 SVGAGI. V was clipped by 7 bases and J by 1 base; unmatched bases: 8. The CDR3 sequence is 15 residues long. The CDR3 region is CASNRQGMGNTEAFF. DNA for the CDR3: TGTGCCAGCAACAGACAGGGGATGGGGAACACTGAAGCTTTCTTT.

The chain employs TRBV11-2 and TRBJ2-1; maybe TRBD2 (6 bases). With 0 bases removed from V and 4 bases from J, the gap between germline ends came to 7 bases. Looked up from germline, CDR1 is SGHAT and CDR2 is FQNNGV. The CDR3 length is 14 residues. The CDR3 sequence is CASSLEGGYNEQFF. CDR3 DNA: TGTGCCAGCAGCTTAGAGGGGGGATACAATGAGCAGTTCTTC.

V gene TRBV7-6 combines with J gene TRBJ2-7; D call uncertain. The CDR3 contains 15 residues. CDR1 and CDR2 from the germline V gene are SGHVS and FNYEAQ. V lost 1 base and J lost 0, with 10 bases in between. CDR3 sequence reads: CASSLESPNSYEQYF. In DNA form, the CDR3 reads TGTGCCAGCAGCTTAGAATCCCCCAACTCCTACGAGCAGTACTTC.

V is TRBV3-1 (or the pseudogene TRBV3-2) and J is TRBJ2-7; 8 bases fit TRBD2. J was trimmed by 6 bases and V by 5 bases; bases with no gene match: 12. CDR1 and CDR2 from the germline V gene are LGHDT and YNNKEL (reference sequence). CDR3 length: 15 residues. The CDR3 reads CASSYRPGLESEQYF. The CDR3 nucleotides are TGTGCCAGCAGCTACCGCCCGGGACTAGAATCCGAGCAGTACTTC.

V gene TRBV19 combines with J gene TRBJ2-7; D ambiguous. This CDR3 comprises 14 residues. V dropped 3 bases and J dropped 0 bases, with 9 bases sitting between them. CDR1 LNHDA and CDR2 SQIVND come from the germline V gene (reference sequence). CDR3 loop: CASSILASSYEQYF. The DNA for the CDR3 is TGTGCCAGTAGTATTCTGGCCAGCTCCTACGAGCAGTACTTC.

V gene TRBV7-2 combines with J gene TRBJ1-3; D not certain. Trimming took off 1 base at V and 2 bases at J, with 6 bases between the two ends. CDR1 and CDR2 (germline): SGHTA, FQGNSA. The CDR3 is 14 residues long. CDR3 loop: CASSLGSAGNTIYF. CDR3 nucleotide sequence: TGTGCCAGCAGCTTAGGGTCGGCTGGAAACACCATATATTTT.

J is TRBJ2-5 and V is TRBV24-1; the match to TRBD2 covers 13 bases. Per the germline V gene, CDR1 is KGHDR and CDR2 is SFDVKD. The V and J ends lost 3 bases and 3 bases, in that order; junction bases with no gene match: 3. CDR3 size: 16 residues. The DNA of the CDR3 is TGTGCCACCAGTGATCCCGGGACTAGCGGGAAAGAGACCCAGTACTTC. Protein sequence: CATSDPGTSGKETQYF.

On this clone itself: The identical CDR3 is also encoded by other nucleotide sequences in the sample. The V gene is TRBV29-1, the J gene TRBJ1-5, with D hard to call. Germline values: CDR1 SQVTM, CDR2 ANQGSEA. This CDR3 has 12 residues. V was cut by 4 bases and J by 0 bases, with 4 bases left in between. The CDR3 reads CSVGGSNQPQHF. The CDR3 DNA follows: TGCAGCGTTGGAGGTAGCAATCAGCCCCAGCATTTT.

This sequence joins TRBV28 and TRBJ2-5, with D hard to call. V was clipped by 5 bases and J by 5 bases, with 9 bases between them. This CDR3 comprises 12 residues. Germline assignment: CDR1 MDHEN and CDR2 SYDVKM. This CDR3 is CASSPSRETQYF. Here the CDR3 DNA reads TGTGCCAGCAGTCCCTCCCGGGAGACCCAGTACTTC. Full variable domain (missing parts from reference TRBV28 and TRBJ2-5): DVKVTQSSRYLVKRTGEKVFLECVQDMDHENMFWYRQDPGLGLRLIYFSYDVKMKEKGDIPEGYSVSREKKERFSLILESASTNQTSMYLCASSPSRETQYFGPGTRLLVL.

The chain is built from TRBV19 and TRBJ1-1; D is possibly TRBD1 (5 bases). Trimming removed 1 base at V and 1 base at J, with 13 bases between. This CDR3 has 16 residues. Germline CDR1 and CDR2: LNHDA and SQIVND (reference sequence). This CDR3 reads CASSIGGGLKNTEAFF. CDR3 nucleotides: TGTGCCAGTAGTATAGGGGGCGGCTTAAAGAACACTGAAGCTTTCTTT. Looking up the rest from reference TRBV19 and TRBJ1-1 gives the full variable domain: DGGITQSPKYLFRKEGQNVTLSCEQNLNHDAMYWYRQDPGQGLRLIYYSQIVNDFQKGDIAEGYSVSREKKESFPLTVTSAQKNPTAFYLCASSIGGGLKNTEAFFGQGTRLTVV.

The chain has TRBV27 and TRBJ1-1; D may be TRBD1 (5 bases). The V end lost 10 bases, the J end lost 4 bases, and 10 bases lay between the germline ends. This CDR3 is built from 11 residues. Germline CDR1 is MNHEY and CDR2 is SMNVEV (reference sequence). For the CDR3, the DNA is TGTGCCACCAGGGAGGGCACTGAAGCTTTCTTT. This translates into CATREGTEAFF.

The CDR3 loop reads CASRVYGSYEQYF. CDR3 nucleotide sequence: TGTGCCAGCAGGGTTTACGGGTCCTACGAGCAGTACTTC. The chain combines TRBV5-5 with TRBJ2-7, with unresolved D. CDR3 length: 13 residues. The V gene's germline CDR1 is SGHKS and CDR2 YYEKEE (reference sequence). Deletions cut 5 bases from V and 1 base from J, with 10 bases between.

This chain connects TRBV3-1 (or the pseudogene TRBV3-2) to TRBJ1-2; D might be TRBD1 (5 bases). Between the trimmed V and J ends, which lost 4 bases and 4 bases, there was a span of 13 bases. CDR3 size: 14 residues. Germline loops: CDR1 LGHDT, CDR2 YNNKEL (reference sequence). The CDR3 spells CASSRDGGTYGYTF. Written as DNA, the CDR3 is TGTGCCAGCAGCCGGGATGGGGGGACCTATGGCTACACCTTC.

The chain employs TRBV19 and TRBJ2-1, with D tentatively TRBD2 (7 bases). V was pared by 3 bases and J by 7 bases, with 22 bases between. Per germline, CDR1 LNHDA and CDR2 SQIVND (reference sequence). The CDR3 loop spans 17 amino acids. CDR3 nucleotide sequence: TGTGCCAGTAGTATGGGAAGAGGCGGGGGCTTGTCGAATGAGCAGTTCTTC. This translates into CASSMGRGGGLSNEQFF.

The sample holds one count of this clone. The rearrangement links TRBV7-2 to TRBJ1-2; 9 bases are shared with TRBD1. The V gene end was trimmed by 1 base and the J gene end by 6 bases; junction bases not matched to a gene: 6. Germline V CDR1 and CDR2: SGHTA, FQGNSA. The CDR3 contains 15 residues. The CDR3 here is CASSLGWRQGDGYTF. The CDR3 coding sequence is TGTGCCAGCAGCTTAGGTTGGAGACAGGGGGATGGCTACACCTTC.

V gene TRBV5-1 combines with J gene TRBJ1-1; D perhaps matches TRBD1 (6 bases). V dropped 2 bases and J dropped 3 bases, with 14 bases sitting between them. Germline V gives CDR1 SGHRS, CDR2 YFSETQ. This CDR3 has 15 amino acids. CDR3 amino acids: CASSLIPGADTEAFF. The CDR3 bases are TGCGCCAGCAGCTTAATCCCAGGGGCGGACACTGAAGCTTTCTTT.

The gene calls are TRBV6-5 and TRBJ1-2; TRBD1 is a possible D gene (6 bases). The CDR3 has 12 residues. The ends were cut back, 5 bases at V and 5 bases at J, with 9 bases in the middle. Germline CDR1 MNHEY, CDR2 SVGAGI. The CDR3 DNA sequence: TGTGCCAGCAGTCCGACAGGATATGGCTACACCTTC. Amino acids: CASSPTGYGYTF.

The chain joins TRBV6-5 to TRBJ2-2; 10 bases align to TRBD1. The CDR3 length is 15 residues. The ends lost 7 bases at V and 6 bases at J; junction bases unmatched: 8. Germline values: CDR1 MNHEY, CDR2 SVGAGI. CDR3 coding DNA: TGTGCCAGCATTCTGGGACAGGGGAATGCCGGGGAGCTGTTTTTT. It is translated as CASILGQGNAGELFF.

The chain is built from TRBV4-1 and TRBJ2-1, with 8 bases matching TRBD1. This CDR3 has 15 residues. The germline gives CDR1 MGHRA, CDR2 YSYEKL. V shed 1 base, J shed 5 bases, and the junction held 4 bases outside the gene matches. The DNA of the CDR3 is TGCGCCAGCAGCCAAGCCAGGGGGCGCAACAATGAGCAGTTCTTC. This gives the protein CASSQARGRNNEQFF.

The chain has TRBV5-5 and TRBJ2-2; a possible D gene is TRBD1 (5 bases). The V gene's germline CDR1 is SGHKS and CDR2 YYEKEE (reference sequence). This CDR3 contains 13 residues. V was trimmed by 3 bases and J by 5 bases, leaving 8 bases between them. CDR3 protein: CASSSRVTGELFF. Here the CDR3 DNA reads TGTGCCAGCAGCTCCAGGGTTACCGGGGAGCTGTTTTTT.

V usage is TRBV3-1 (or the pseudogene TRBV3-2) and J usage is TRBJ1-1; 8 positions match TRBD1. Germline CDR1 reads LGHDT; CDR2 reads YNNKEL (reference sequence). The CDR3 has 15 amino acids. With V trimmed by 2 bases and J by 4 bases, 6 bases remained unmatched. CDR3 in amino acids: CASSQWDRSITEAFF. In DNA form, the CDR3 reads TGTGCCAGCAGCCAATGGGACAGGTCGATCACTGAAGCTTTCTTT.

This rearrangement joins TRBV28 to TRBJ1-2; D unclear. The V gene's germline CDR1 is MDHEN and CDR2 SYDVKM. V was pared by 5 bases and J by 5 bases, with 6 bases between. CDR3 size: 11 residues. The DNA of the CDR3 is TGTGCCAGCAGTCGCCTATATGGCTACACCTTC. This gives the protein CASSRLYGYTF.

The V and J genes are TRBV5-4 and TRBJ2-7, with 8 bases identical to TRBD1. Trimming took 4 bases from V and 2 from J; bases not matched to a gene: 8. The V gene's germline CDR1 is SGHNT and CDR2 YYREEE (reference sequence). The CDR3 covers 15 residues. The DNA of the CDR3 is TGTGCCAGCAGCCTCGGGACAGGAGCAACCTACGAGCAGTACTTC. Protein sequence: CASSLGTGATYEQYF.

The genes are TRBV25-1 and TRBJ1-2; the D gene is possibly TRBD1 (5 bases). V was shortened by 6 bases and J by 1 base, with 15 bases between the two germline ends. Germline-derived CDR1 and CDR2 are MGHDK and SYGVNS. The CDR3 consists of 15 residues. CDR3 residues: CASSGLYRNNYGYTF. In nucleotides, the CDR3 is TGTGCCAGCAGCGGATTGTACAGGAATAACTATGGCTACACCTTC.

V and J are TRBV6-5 and TRBJ2-1; 10 nucleotides agree with TRBD2. Losses at the gene ends were 2 bases for V and 6 bases for J; bases not matched to a gene: 4. Germline V gene data show CDR1 as MNHEY and CDR2 as SVGAGI. The CDR3 runs 15 residues. The CDR3 nucleotides are TGTGCCAGCAGTTACCGGCTAGCGGGAGCCAATGAGCAGTTCTTC. This gives the protein CASSYRLAGANEQFF.

This clone has a single count. The rearrangement joins TRBV11-3 to TRBJ1-2, with TRBD1 identical over 10 bases. The CDR3 runs to 15 residues. CDR1 SGHNT and CDR2 YENEEA come from the germline V gene. Unmatched junction bases numbered 4, after V lost 0 bases and J lost 6 bases. The CDR3 coding sequence is TGTGCCAGCAGCTTAGACGGGGACAGGGGAAATGGCTACACCTTC. It specifies CASSLDGDRGNGYTF.